This T cell receptor (beta chain) was captured by sequencing in a study of shared clonotypes between healthy human individuals. The table lists this clone with a few counts. The target antigen is unknown. Whole-study findings and limits: Only blood was sampled, and tissue TCR repertoires likely differ from blood ones.

This CDR3 is built from 16 residues. Per germline, CDR1 SGHRS and CDR2 YFSETQ. Trimming removed 7 bases from V and 1 base from J; junction bases left unmatched: 9. TCRdb keeps only in-frame clones here, not all; method: immunoSEQ multiplex PCR. Among around 500,000 clones listed, 79% were seen once. The source of this sequence is a middle-aged woman in good health. Some clones in this sample may be carry-over from other donors' samples. The specimen was PBMCs. The chain is built from TRBV5-1 and TRBJ2-2, with 8 nucleotides matching TRBD1. As DNA, the CDR3 is TGCGCCAGCTCCCGTACAGGGGGGATGAACACCGGGGAGCTGTTTTTT. Translation gives CASSRTGGMNTGELFF.